Listed below are T cell receptor beta chains from one sample, sequenced in a study of blood T cells in healthy people across ages. Each CDR3 protein is one row after TCRdb ran MiXCR on the 5' RACE reads. The table shows 1.5 million to 1.8 million distinct CDR3 sequences, with approximately 43% occurring only once. The sequencing input was blood. Receptors originate from a young woman in good health. The CDR3 runs from the conserved cysteine through the conserved F or W. The order of the fields is D gene, V gene, J gene, clone size, CDR3 protein, CDR3 DNA. The D gene is left open where the match is weak. Clone size appears in some rows only: once, few, many, or a class for an expanded clone.

>TRBD2|TRBV5-1|TRBJ2-5|-
CASSLYFAGEKETQYF
TGCGCCAGCAGCTTGTACTTCGCGGGAGAGAAAGAGACCCAGTACTTC
>-|TRBV25-1|TRBJ2-7|-
CASSDPNSYEQYF
TGTGCCAGCAGTGATCCTAACTCCTACGAGCAGTACTTC
>-|TRBV10-3|TRBJ2-1|few
CAISELVSRGFSYNEQFF
TGTGCCATCAGTGAGTTAGTGAGTCGGGGGTTCTCCTACAATGAGCAGTTCTTC
>-|TRBV10-3|TRBJ1-1|-
CAIRRNTEAFF
TGTGCCATTCGAAGGAACACTGAAGCTTTCTTT
>TRBD2|TRBV20-1|TRBJ2-1|-
CSAATSARSVEQFF
TGCAGTGCCGCCACTAGCGCGAGGTCCGTTGAGCAGTTCTTC
>-|TRBV5-1|TRBJ1-1|once
CASSRESGRTEAFF
TGCGCCAGCAGCCGAGAGTCGGGTCGCACTGAAGCTTTCTTT
>-|TRBV30|TRBJ1-5|few
CAWSVGINQPQHF
TGTGCCTGGAGCGTCGGAATCAATCAGCCCCAGCATTTT
>TRBD1|TRBV7-2|TRBJ1-2|-
CASSQGRGYNYGYTF
TGTGCCAGCAGCCAAGGCAGGGGGTATAACTATGGCTACACCTTC
>-|TRBV27|TRBJ2-1|few
CASSLVPPTDAYYNEQFF
TGTGCCAGCAGTTTAGTCCCCCCGACAGACGCCTACTACAATGAGCAGTTCTTC
>-|TRBV12-5|TRBJ2-3|few
CASGLVVGFTDTQYF
TGTGCTAGTGGTTTGGTGGTAGGATTTACAGATACGCAGTATTTT
>-|TRBV29-1|TRBJ1-1|few
CSVGGYTEAFF
TGCAGCGTTGGGGGGTACACTGAAGCTTTCTTT
>-|TRBV12-3/TRBV12-4|TRBJ2-7|few
CASRRDSGATSYEQYF
TGTGCCAGCAGGCGCGACTCCGGGGCCACTTCCTACGAGCAGTACTTC
>-|TRBV29-1|TRBJ2-3|few
CSVGLGTVTDTQYF
TGCAGCGTTGGGCTCGGGACTGTCACAGATACGCAGTATTTT
>-|TRBV15|TRBJ1-1|-
CATSRADARALNTEAFF
TGTGCCACCAGCAGGGCAGATGCTAGGGCCTTAAACACTGAAGCTTTCTTT
>TRBD1|TRBV4-3|TRBJ2-3|-
CASSQDLRERGHTQYF
TGCGCCAGCAGCCAAGATCTTCGGGAAAGGGGGCATACGCAGTATTTT
>-|TRBV12-5|TRBJ1-2|-
CASGLVGREDGYTF
TGTGCTAGTGGTTTGGTCGGAAGGGAGGATGGCTACACCTTC
>-|TRBV30|TRBJ1-5|-
CAWSSLISNQPQHF
TGTGCCTGGAGTTCTCTTATTAGCAATCAGCCCCAGCATTTT
>-|TRBV29-1|TRBJ2-1|-
CSVEGVGGRALNNEQFF
TGCAGCGTTGAAGGTGTGGGGGGCAGGGCCCTTAACAATGAGCAGTTCTTC
>-|TRBV15|TRBJ2-3|few
CATSRERSVRMYF
TGTGCCACCAGCAGAGAGCGGTCTGTACGTATGTATTTT
>TRBD2|TRBV6-6|TRBJ2-1|once
CASSPQERENNEQFF
TGTGCCAGCAGTCCCCAAGAGCGGGAAAACAATGAGCAGTTCTTC
>TRBD2|TRBV25-1|TRBJ2-1|few
CASSEYRAGGRNEQFF
TGTGCCAGCAGTGAATATAGAGCGGGAGGTAGGAATGAGCAGTTCTTC
>-|TRBV5-5|TRBJ2-7|once
CASSLGTYTYEQYF
TGTGCCAGCAGCTTGGGGACCTATACCTACGAGCAGTACTTC
>-|TRBV6-5|TRBJ1-3|-
CASSYSWDPGNTIYF
TGTGCCAGCAGTTACTCCTGGGACCCTGGAAACACCATATATTTT
>TRBD1|TRBV7-9|TRBJ2-1|few
CASSPHRGTGPYNEQFF
TGTGCCAGCAGCCCTCACCGCGGGACAGGACCTTACAATGAGCAGTTCTTC
>-|TRBV7-6|TRBJ1-1|-
CASSFKGAEAFF
TGTGCCAGCAGCTTCAAGGGTGCTGAAGCTTTCTTT
>TRBD2|TRBV20-1|TRBJ2-3|-
CSARDLAGVADTQYF
TGCAGTGCTCGGGACTTAGCGGGAGTGGCAGATACGCAGTATTTT
>TRBD1|TRBV28|TRBJ2-3|-
CASSLGQAGDTQYF
TGTGCCAGCAGTTTGGGACAGGCGGGAGATACGCAGTATTTT
>-|TRBV6-1|TRBJ2-5|-
CARIMNREETQYF
TGTGCCAGAATCATGAACAGAGAAGAGACCCAGTACTTC
>TRBD2|TRBV5-1|TRBJ2-5|few
CASSPNWGGQETQYF
TGCGCCAGCAGCCCTAACTGGGGGGGTCAAGAGACCCAGTACTTC
>TRBD1|TRBV27|TRBJ1-4|-
CASSTFKTGGLFEKLFF
TGTGCCAGCAGTACCTTCAAAACAGGGGGTCTCTTCGAAAAACTGTTTTTT
>TRBD1|TRBV7-2|TRBJ1-1|-
CASSLAGQGAGTEAFF
TGTGCCAGCAGCTTAGCGGGACAGGGGGCTGGCACTGAAGCTTTCTTT
>-|TRBV2|TRBJ2-6|-
CASSTGSGANVLTF
TGTGCCAGCAGTACAGGGTCTGGGGCCAACGTCCTGACTTTC
>-|TRBV6-2/TRBV6-3|TRBJ2-7|few
CASSYSSEDRYEQYF
TGTGCCAGCAGTTACTCGTCAGAAGACCGCTACGAGCAGTACTTC